This T cell receptor beta chain is drawn from a study of CD8 T cells in Susac syndrome. Random-hexamer reverse transcription was applied to roughly 0.45 to 1 ug RNA. TCRdb ran MiXCR on the immunoSEQ multiplex PCR reads and lists one entry per CDR3 protein. The sample holds 100,000 to 150,000 distinct CDR3 sequences, around 94% seen once. Germline CDR1 LNHDA, CDR2 SQIVND (reference sequence). The CDR3 covers 15 residues. V gave up 4 bases and J gave up 3 bases, with 12 bases separating them. The chain joins TRBV19 to TRBJ2-2; tentative D call: TRBD1 (5 bases). This clonotype was sampled from a human donor with Susac syndrome. What was sequenced was CD8+ T cells from PBMCs. In nucleotides, the CDR3 is TGTGCCAGTAGTAGAGCGACAGAACACACCGGGGAGCTGTTTTTT. It yields the protein CASSRATEHTGELFF.